Detailed here is one TCR beta chain. Here immunoSEQ multiplex PCR was the method, and the copy in TCRdb shows in-frame clones only, minus some. The data contain some 85,000 clones, approximately 94% of them singletons. The record originates from a study of technical replicates of blood from several donors. The sequencing sample was made of T cells isolated from PBMCs. The clonotype comes from a human donor in good health.

The CDR3 sequence: CATRTVNYGYTF. DNA of the CDR3: TGTGCCACCAGGACAGTAAACTATGGCTACACCTTC. The V gene is TRBV6-5, the J gene TRBJ1-2; weak D call: TRBD1 (6 bases). The germline gives CDR1 MNHEY, CDR2 SVGAGI. Trimming took 10 bases from V and 2 from J, leaving 11 bases between them. The CDR3 has 12 amino acids.